This TCR beta chain comes out of a study of monozygotic twins with cystic fibrosis. Assay used: immunoSEQ multiplex PCR; TCRdb lists only in-frame clones, some missing. Seen here are around 30,000 clones, over 80% observed once, and the top ten hold approximately 0.93%. A word on this clone: Its antigen is not known.

CDR1 is LNHDA and CDR2 is SQIVND in the germline V gene (reference sequence). The CDR3 contains 14 residues. V shed 1 base and J shed 0 bases, with 6 bases lying between them. Study-wide results and limits: Clonality was generally low (median approximately 0.009), higher in the most severe patients. In 13 of 16 pairs, V gene usage was closest to the co-twin's. Monozygotic CF twins shared more identical nucleotide clonotypes than unrelated patients.

This sequence joins TRBV19 and TRBJ2-5; D ambiguous. The sample consisted of blood. The clonotype was recovered from a girl aged 2-15 years with cystic fibrosis. CDR3: CASSIASDQETQYF. CDR3 DNA: TGTGCCAGTAGTATAGCGAGCGACCAAGAGACCCAGTACTTC.